Listed below are T cell receptor beta chains from one sample, sequenced in a study of blood T cells in healthy people across ages. MiXCR, applied by TCRdb to the 5' RACE reads, yields one record per CDR3 protein. Of 1.5 million to 2 million distinct CDR3 sequences listed, over 25% were seen once; the top ten hold roughly 8%. The sequenced sample was blood. The receptors derive from a woman under 40 in good health. Both conserved end residues are part of each CDR3. The D gene is left open where the match is weak. Size values are once, few and many counts, or a class for expanded clones, and some rows have none.

clone_size	v_call	j_call	cdr3_length	d_call	cdr3_nt	cdr3_aa
many	TRBV29-1	TRBJ1-2	12	.	TGCAGCGTACTAGGGGGAAACGGTGGCTACACCTTC	CSVLGGNGGYTF
.	TRBV20-1	TRBJ2-3	14	TRBD1	TGCAGTGCTAGGGGACAGGGCCACGCAGATACGCAGTATTTT	CSARGQGHADTQYF
.	TRBV20-1	TRBJ2-5	15	TRBD1	TGCAGTGCTAGGTTACAGGGGCGATTTCAAGAGACCCAGTACTTC	CSARLQGRFQETQYF
few	TRBV11-1	TRBJ1-1	14	.	TGTGCCAGCAATTGGGACACATTGAACACTGAAGCTTTCTTT	CASNWDTLNTEAFF
.	TRBV4-3	TRBJ2-1	17	TRBD2	TGCGCCAGCAGCCAAGAAGGGTCGGGGGGGCTTCGGAATGAGCAGTTCTTC	CASSQEGSGGLRNEQFF
many	TRBV28	TRBJ2-7	14	TRBD2	TGTGCCAGCAATAGCGGGGAGAGCTCCTACGAGCAGTACTTC	CASNSGESSYEQYF
.	TRBV30	TRBJ2-7	13	TRBD2	TGTACCTGGAGGACCAGCGGGGGCTACGAGCAGTACTTC	CTWRTSGGYEQYF
.	TRBV28	TRBJ1-2	17	.	TGTGCCAGCAGTCCCCTTGGGTGGGTTGGCACTAACTATGGCTACACCTTC	CASSPLGWVGTNYGYTF
.	TRBV20-1	TRBJ2-3	14	TRBD2	TGCAGTGGCCTTAGCGGGAGAGGCACAGATACGCAGTATTTT	CSGLSGRGTDTQYF
few	TRBV12-3/TRBV12-4	TRBJ1-4	15	.	TGTGCCAGCAGCCGAGGACAGAATGATAGTGAAAAACTGTTTTTT	CASSRGQNDSEKLFF
.	TRBV6-5	TRBJ2-1	13	TRBD2	TGTGCCAGCGGACTAGCGGGATGGAGTGAGCAGTTCTTC	CASGLAGWSEQFF
few	TRBV24-1	TRBJ2-1	16	TRBD2	TGTGCCACCAGTGATTCTTCGAAACTAGCGTATGATGAGCAGTTCTTC	CATSDSSKLAYDEQFF
.	TRBV20-1	TRBJ2-4	14	TRBD2	TGCAGTGCTAGATCTGAGCGGGGGGGCGATGAGCAGTACTTC	CSARSERGGDEQYF
few	TRBV4-3	TRBJ2-6	16	.	TGCGCCAGCAGCCAAGATCGGCGGGCTGGGGCCAACGTCCTGACTTTC	CASSQDRRAGANVLTF
.	TRBV6-5	TRBJ2-7	14	.	TGTGCCAGCAGTTCCGGACTTAGGGGGGCCGAGAAGTACTTC	CASSSGLRGAEKYF
.	TRBV18	TRBJ2-5	14	.	TGTGCCAGCTCCGTGACTAGAGGGGAAGAGACCCAGTACTTC	CASSVTRGEETQYF
.	TRBV6-1	TRBJ1-2	17	.	TGTGCCAGCAGTAGTTCGGGTTTCGGTCAGGGGAACTATGGCTACACCTTC	CASSSSGFGQGNYGYTF
.	TRBV5-1	TRBJ2-4	12	.	TGCGCCAGCAGCCAGGACGGATACGAGCGGTACTTC	CASSQDGYERYF
many	TRBV7-2	TRBJ2-5	15	TRBD2	TGTGCCAGCAGCTCACTAGCGCAGAGGCAAGAGACCCAGTACTTC	CASSSLAQRQETQYF
few	TRBV5-1	TRBJ2-1	15	TRBD2	TGCGCCAGCAGCTTGGCAGCGGGGGTAATGGATGAGCAGTTCTTC	CASSLAAGVMDEQFF
few	TRBV20-1	TRBJ2-7	13	.	TGCAGTGCAACCCCGGAGGGCACCTACGAGCAGTACTTC	CSATPEGTYEQYF
.	TRBV20-1	TRBJ2-3	14	.	TGCAGTGCTAGGATCGGGGATAGGCCAGATACGCAGTATTTT	CSARIGDRPDTQYF
.	TRBV5-5	TRBJ2-7	15	.	TGTGCCAGCAGCTTGGAACCCCAGTCTAATTACGAGAAGTACTTC	CASSLEPQSNYEKYF
few	TRBV20-1	TRBJ2-3	13	.	TGCAGTGCGCCAGACTCGGCCGCAAATACGCAGTATTTT	CSAPDSAANTQYF
.	TRBV7-2	TRBJ2-1	13	.	TGTGCCAGCAGCTTCACTACCTTCGGTGAGCAGTTCTTC	CASSFTTFGEQFF
few	TRBV28	TRBJ2-7	13	.	TGTGCCAGTGGGACGGTCTCCCGAGGGGAGCAGTACTTC	CASGTVSRGEQYF
many	TRBV4-3	TRBJ2-5	13	.	TGCGCCAGCAGCCAAGATACGAGGGAGACCCAGTACTTC	CASSQDTRETQYF
.	TRBV5-1	TRBJ2-7	14	TRBD2	TGCGCCAGCAGCTTAGGTCCGGGAGGCGACGAGCAGTACTTC	CASSLGPGGDEQYF
few	TRBV6-5	TRBJ2-1	16	.	TGTGCCAGCAGTTCCGACGGCAACCCCTCCTACAATGAGCAGTTCTTC	CASSSDGNPSYNEQFF
.	TRBV11-2	TRBJ1-1	15	.	TGTGCCAGCAGCTCCCCAGAGCGGATGAACACTGAAGCTTTCTTT	CASSSPERMNTEAFF
.	TRBV3-1	TRBJ2-3	21	TRBD2	TGTGCCAGCAGCCAAGGGGGTAGCGGGGGGCTCTACGTCTCTGGCACAGATACGCAGTATTTT	CASSQGGSGGLYVSGTDTQYF
few	TRBV9	TRBJ1-5	15	TRBD1	TGTGCCAGCAGCTTTCGCGAGGACAGGGACCAGCCCCAGCATTTT	CASSFREDRDQPQHF
.	TRBV6-2/TRBV6-3	TRBJ2-5	14	.	TGTGCCAGCAGTTACCCCGGAGGGATGGAGACCCAGTACTTC	CASSYPGGMETQYF
few	TRBV5-5	TRBJ2-1	13	TRBD1	TGTGCCAGCAGCTCGGGACAGGGTATAAGGCAGTTCTTC	CASSSGQGIRQFF
.	TRBV2	TRBJ1-2	14	.	TGTGCCAGCAGAGCGACGGATTCTAACTATGGCTACACCTTC	CASRATDSNYGYTF
many	TRBV29-1	TRBJ2-7	15	TRBD2	TGCAGCGTACTAAGCCCGCTAGCGGGGTCTGGAGAGCAGTACTTC	CSVLSPLAGSGEQYF
.	TRBV28	TRBJ2-1	14	.	TGTGCCAGCAGCTTGCCCCTAAGTCGAGATCAGCAGTTCTTC	CASSLPLSRDQQFF
many	TRBV20-1	TRBJ2-4	13	TRBD1	TGCAGTGCCACACAGGGGGCCAAAAACATTCAGTACTTC	CSATQGAKNIQYF
.	TRBV6-2/TRBV6-3	TRBJ2-7	16	TRBD1	TGTGCCAGCAGTTACCGTGGGTACAGGGGCGATTACGAGCAGTACTTC	CASSYRGYRGDYEQYF
few	TRBV5-1	TRBJ2-7	14	.	TGCGCCAGCAGCTGGGTACATGGCCCCTACGAGCAGTACTTC	CASSWVHGPYEQYF
.	TRBV30	TRBJ1-1	12	.	TGTGCCTGCCTATTGATGAACACTGAAGCTTTCTTT	CACLLMNTEAFF